The 20 T cell receptor beta chains listed next were all sequenced from one sample in a study of blood T cell repertoires in COVID-19. The method was immunoSEQ multiplex PCR; TCRdb's version includes in-frame clones alone and lacks a portion of them. The sample lists about 92,000 clones, 85% occurring once. The sequenced sample was peripheral blood. Source of these receptors: a man older than 75 with acute or convalescent COVID-19.

V usage is TRBV27 and J usage is TRBJ1-1; D possibly corresponds to TRBD1 (5 bases). V was pared by 8 bases and J by 3 bases, with 16 bases between. Germline values: CDR1 MNHEY, CDR2 SMNVEV (reference sequence). The CDR3 contains 14 residues. The CDR3 bases are TGTGCCAGCTCAGCCAGGGTGTACCACACTGAAGCTTTCTTT. As protein: CASSARVYHTEAFF.

The chain employs TRBV11-3 and TRBJ1-1; 8 bases align to TRBD1. Germline V lookup: CDR1 SGHNT, CDR2 YENEEA. Trimming removed 5 bases from V and 1 base from J; junction bases left unmatched: 3. This CDR3 spans 14 amino acids. CDR3 residues: CASSPGGWNTEAFF. In nucleotides, the CDR3 is TGTGCCAGCAGCCCAGGGGGCTGGAACACTGAAGCTTTCTTT.

This clone has just one count. The chain combines TRBV19 with TRBJ2-1; 7 bases fit TRBD2. The trim removed 0 bases at V and 2 bases at J, leaving 1 base unmatched. Germline CDR1 and CDR2: LNHDA and SQIVND (reference sequence). CDR3 size: 15 residues. The CDR3 bases are TGTGCCAGTAGTATAGAGGGAGGGGCCTACAATGAGCAGTTCTTC. Amino acid sequence: CASSIEGGAYNEQFF.

The chain carries TRBV29-1 and TRBJ1-2; 8 bases are shared with TRBD1. Germline trimming cut 4 bases from V and 1 base from J; bases unmatched to any gene: 2. Germline V gene lookup returns CDR1 SQVTM and CDR2 ANQGSEA. The CDR3 has 13 amino acids. CDR3 DNA: TGCAGCGTTGGGACAGGGAATAACTATGGCTACACCTTC. Protein sequence: CSVGTGNNYGYTF.

With regard to this clone: The junction departs from germline at one end; a sequencing error may be responsible. The chain employs TRBV7-7 and TRBJ2-5; TRBD1 agrees at 9 bases. CDR1 SSHAT and CDR2 FNYEAQ come from the germline V gene (reference sequence). The CDR3 consists of 15 residues. CDR3: CASSEDRGHQETQYF. CDR3 sequence (DNA): TGTGCTAGCAGCGAGGACAGGGGACACCAAGAGACCCAGTACTTC.

The chain carries TRBV7-3 and TRBJ2-3; 7 nucleotides match TRBD2. The germline gives CDR1 SGHTA, CDR2 FQGTGA. The CDR3 is made up of 15 amino acids. J lost 4 bases, V lost 1 base, and 5 bases had no gene match. CDR3 protein: CASSLSGSAPDTQYF. CDR3 nucleotide sequence: TGTGCCAGCAGCTTAAGCGGGAGTGCTCCAGATACGCAGTATTTT.

The gene calls are TRBV6-5 and TRBJ2-1; D remains unclear. V was clipped by 5 bases and J by 4 bases, with 6 bases between them. The CDR3 consists of 12 residues. Germline assignment: CDR1 MNHEY and CDR2 SVGAGI. The DNA for the CDR3 is TGTGCCAGCAGTCCGGAGTACAATGAGCAGTTCTTC. Protein: CASSPEYNEQFF.

This clone has just one count. The gene calls are TRBV6-5 and TRBJ2-6; no definite D call. Per the germline V gene, CDR1 is MNHEY and CDR2 is SVGAGI. Trimming shortened V by 6 bases and J by 8 bases, and 17 bases separated the two germline ends. The CDR3 totals 15 residues. The CDR3 nucleotides are TGTGCCAGCAGACCCGACTGGTCGGGTCCCAACGTCCTGACTTTC. Amino acid sequence: CASRPDWSGPNVLTF.

This chain connects TRBV19 to TRBJ1-1; 7 bases line up with TRBD1. The CDR3 is 16 amino acids. The germline CDR1 and CDR2 sequences are LNHDA and SQIVND (reference sequence). V was pared by 5 bases and J by 5 bases, with 14 bases of the junction left unmatched. DNA of the CDR3: TGTGCCAGTAGTGCTCCGGACAGGTCGCGGAATACTGAAGCTTTCTTT. Residues: CASSAPDRSRNTEAFF.

The rearrangement links TRBV7-3 to TRBJ2-1; 7 bases match TRBD2. CDR1 is SGHTA, CDR2 FQGTGA, per germline. With V trimmed by 5 bases and J by 2 bases, 6 bases remained unmatched. The CDR3 loop spans 15 amino acids. The CDR3 nucleotides are TGTGCCAGCAGCCCGACTAGCAGGCCCTACAATGAGCAGTTCTTC. Its protein is CASSPTSRPYNEQFF.

The chain carries TRBV28 and TRBJ1-2; 8 bases are shared with TRBD1. The CDR3 length is 14 residues. Germline-derived CDR1 and CDR2 are MDHEN and SYDVKM. Trimming removed 6 bases from V and 0 bases from J; junction bases left unmatched: 3. The CDR3 coding sequence is TGTGCCAGCAGGGACAGGGTGGCTAACTATGGCTACACCTTC. Translation: CASRDRVANYGYTF.

The chain employs TRBV9 and TRBJ1-6; no firm D call. V was clipped by 0 bases and J by 5 bases, with 15 bases between them. Germline V CDR1 and CDR2: SGDLS, YYNGEE. This CDR3 has 17 residues. CDR3 protein: CASSVEWRIRDNSPLHF. DNA of the CDR3: TGTGCCAGCAGCGTAGAATGGAGGATTCGGGATAATTCACCCCTCCACTTT.

In DNA form, the CDR3 reads TGTGCCAGCAGTCTACAGGGGAAAATAGGGCCCCAGCATTTT. Translation gives CASSLQGKIGPQHF. V is TRBV28 and J is TRBJ1-5, with 7 bases lining up with TRBD1. Germline assignment: CDR1 MDHEN and CDR2 SYDVKM. The CDR3 covers 14 residues. Germline trimming cut 5 bases from V and 9 bases from J; bases unmatched to any gene: 10.

V and J are TRBV28 and TRBJ2-7, with D perhaps matching TRBD2 (5 bases). The length of the CDR3 is 13 residues. Per germline, CDR1 MDHEN and CDR2 SYDVKM. V was clipped by 5 bases and J by 3 bases, with 11 bases between them. CDR3 loop: CASSPVGVYEQYF. Written as DNA, the CDR3 is TGTGCCAGCAGTCCCGTGGGAGTCTACGAGCAGTACTTC.

V is TRBV5-1 and J is TRBJ2-5; possible D gene TRBD1, 6 bases. Trimming removed 0 bases at V and 2 bases at J, with 17 bases between. The CDR3 is 17 amino acids. Germline loops: CDR1 SGHRS, CDR2 YFSETQ. DNA of the CDR3: TGCGCCAGCAGCTTGGCCCTTGGACAGTATTTTCAAGAGACCCAGTACTTC. It is translated as CASSLALGQYFQETQYF.

The V call is TRBV10-2, the J call TRBJ1-2, with 8 positions matching TRBD1. Germline V lookup: CDR1 WSHSY, CDR2 SAAADI. V was clipped by 8 bases and J by 4 bases; unmatched bases: 18. The CDR3 contains 17 residues. Here the CDR3 DNA reads TGCGCCAGCCGACCGGGACAGGAAACATCCGGATTCTATGGCTACACCTTC. Translation gives CASRPGQETSGFYGYTF.

The CDR3, as DNA: TGTGCCAGCAGTTCAAGGGGGCGTCGCAATCAGCCCCAGCATTTT. Protein product: CASSSRGRRNQPQHF. This sequence joins TRBV27 and TRBJ1-5; TRBD1 aligns across 7 bases. The CDR3 is 15 amino acids. Germline assignment: CDR1 MNHEY and CDR2 SMNVEV (reference sequence). V dropped 4 bases and J dropped 2; count of bases not matched to a gene: 5.

The CDR3 protein is CASSSGKGGWGEQFF. CDR3 DNA: TGTGCCAGCAGCTCCGGGAAAGGAGGATGGGGTGAGCAGTTCTTC. The rearrangement links TRBV7-3 to TRBJ2-1; TRBD2 might be the D (5 bases). Trimming removed 4 bases from V and 9 bases from J, with 19 bases in between. Looked up from germline, CDR1 is SGHTA and CDR2 is FQGTGA. There are 15 residues in the CDR3.

This chain connects TRBV3-1 (or the pseudogene TRBV3-2) to TRBJ2-6; D gene ambiguous. Trimming took 0 bases from V and 1 from J, leaving 7 bases between them. Germline CDR1 and CDR2: LGHDT and YNNKEL (reference sequence). This CDR3 is built from 16 residues. In nucleotides, the CDR3 is TGTGCCAGCAGCCAAGAGGCAGGATCTGGGGCCAACGTCCTGACTTTC. Translation gives CASSQEAGSGANVLTF.

The rearrangement uses TRBV30 and TRBJ2-3, with TRBD2 identical over 14 bases. This CDR3 has 16 amino acids. V trimming: 2 bases; J trimming: 8 bases; junction bases outside the gene matches: 9. CDR1 and CDR2 (germline): GTSNPN, SVGIG (reference sequence). The CDR3 spells CAWSPGTSGSGGTQYF. The CDR3 bases are TGTGCCTGGAGTCCCGGGACTAGCGGGAGTGGCGGTACGCAGTATTTT.